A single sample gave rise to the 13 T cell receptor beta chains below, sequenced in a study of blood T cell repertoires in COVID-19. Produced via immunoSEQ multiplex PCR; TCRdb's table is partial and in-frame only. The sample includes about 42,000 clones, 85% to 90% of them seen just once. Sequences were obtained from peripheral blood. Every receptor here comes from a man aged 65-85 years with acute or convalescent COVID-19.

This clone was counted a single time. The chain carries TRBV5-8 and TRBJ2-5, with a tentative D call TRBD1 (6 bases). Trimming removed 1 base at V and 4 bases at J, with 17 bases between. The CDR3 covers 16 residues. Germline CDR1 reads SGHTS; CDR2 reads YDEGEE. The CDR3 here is CASSLYGGIGPETQYF. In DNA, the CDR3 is TGTGCCAGCAGCTTGTATGGGGGCATCGGCCCAGAGACCCAGTACTTC. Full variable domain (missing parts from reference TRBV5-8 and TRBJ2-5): EAGVTQSPTHLIKTRGQQATLRCSPISGHTSVYWYQQALGLGLQFLLWYDEGEERNRGNFPPRFSGRQFPNYSSELNVNALELEDSALYLCASSLYGGIGPETQYFGPGTRLLVL.

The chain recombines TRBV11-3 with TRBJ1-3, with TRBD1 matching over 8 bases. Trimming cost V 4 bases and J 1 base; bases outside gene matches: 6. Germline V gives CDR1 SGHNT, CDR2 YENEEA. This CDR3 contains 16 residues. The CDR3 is CASSSGTGASGNTIYF. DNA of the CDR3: TGTGCCAGCAGCTCTGGGACAGGCGCTTCTGGAAACACCATATATTTT.

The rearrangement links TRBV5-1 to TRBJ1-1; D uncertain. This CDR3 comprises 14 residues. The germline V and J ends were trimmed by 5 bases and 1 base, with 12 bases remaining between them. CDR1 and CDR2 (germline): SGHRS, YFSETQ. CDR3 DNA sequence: TGCGCCAGCAGTGAACGGCGGGCGAACACTGAAGCTTTCTTT. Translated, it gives CASSERRANTEAFF.

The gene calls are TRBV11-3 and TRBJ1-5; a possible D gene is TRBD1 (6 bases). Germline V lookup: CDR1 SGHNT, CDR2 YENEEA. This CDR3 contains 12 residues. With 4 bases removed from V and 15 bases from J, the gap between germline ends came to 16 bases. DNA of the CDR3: TGTGCCAGCAGCTGGGACACTCTCCTTATGCATTTT. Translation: CASSWDTLLMHF.

CDR3 sequence (DNA): TGTGCCAGCAGCTTAGGGAGGGGGCGTCGCAATCAGCCCCAGCATTTT. This gives the protein CASSLGRGRRNQPQHF. This chain joins TRBV11-2 and TRBJ1-5; 7 bases are a match to TRBD1. With 1 base clipped from V and 2 bases from J, the junction kept 5 bases outside the gene matches. The CDR3 is 16 residues long. Germline CDR1 is SGHAT and CDR2 is FQNNGV.

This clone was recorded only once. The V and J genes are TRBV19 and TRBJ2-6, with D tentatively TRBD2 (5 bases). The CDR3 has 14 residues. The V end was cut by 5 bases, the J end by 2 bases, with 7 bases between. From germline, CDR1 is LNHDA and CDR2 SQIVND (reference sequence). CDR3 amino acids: CASSRGAGANVLTF. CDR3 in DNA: TGTGCCAGTAGTCGGGGAGCTGGGGCCAACGTCCTGACTTTC.

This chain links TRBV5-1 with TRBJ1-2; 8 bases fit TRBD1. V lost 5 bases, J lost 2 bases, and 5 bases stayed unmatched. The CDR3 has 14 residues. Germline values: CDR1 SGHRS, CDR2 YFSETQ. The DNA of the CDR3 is TGCGCCAGCAGTAGCCGGACAGGGAACTATGGCTACACCTTC. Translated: CASSSRTGNYGYTF.

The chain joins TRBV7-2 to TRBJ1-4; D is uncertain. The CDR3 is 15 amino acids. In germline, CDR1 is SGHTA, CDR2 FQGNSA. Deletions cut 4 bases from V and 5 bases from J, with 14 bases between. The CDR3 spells CASSWTRGRNEKLFF. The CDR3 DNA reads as TGTGCCAGCAGCTGGACCCGAGGGAGGAATGAAAAACTGTTTTTT.

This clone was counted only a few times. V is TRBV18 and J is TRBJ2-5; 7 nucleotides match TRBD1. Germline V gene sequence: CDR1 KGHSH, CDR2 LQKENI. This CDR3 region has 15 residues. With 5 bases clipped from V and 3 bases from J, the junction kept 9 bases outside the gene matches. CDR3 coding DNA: TGTGCCAGCTCAAAGTCCGCAGGGGGAGAAGAGACCCAGTACTTC. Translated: CASSKSAGGEETQYF.

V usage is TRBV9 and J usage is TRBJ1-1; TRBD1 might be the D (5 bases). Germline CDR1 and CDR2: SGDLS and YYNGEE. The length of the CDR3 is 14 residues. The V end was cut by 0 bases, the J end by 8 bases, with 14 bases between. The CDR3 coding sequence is TGTGCCAGCAGCGTAGCTCCAGGGTCGGTCGAAGCTTTCTTT. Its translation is CASSVAPGSVEAFF. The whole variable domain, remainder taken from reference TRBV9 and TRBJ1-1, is DSGVTQTPKHLITATGQRVTLRCSPRSGDLSVYWYQQSLDQGLQFLIQYYNGEERAKGNILERFSAQQFPDLHSELNLSSLELGDSALYFCASSVAPGSVEAFFGQGTRLTVV.

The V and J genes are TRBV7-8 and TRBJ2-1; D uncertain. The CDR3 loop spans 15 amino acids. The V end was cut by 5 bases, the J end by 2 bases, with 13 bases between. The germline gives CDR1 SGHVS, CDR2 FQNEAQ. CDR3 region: CASSHLLRTYNEQFF. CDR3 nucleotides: TGTGCCAGCAGCCATCTACTACGGACCTACAATGAGCAGTTCTTC.

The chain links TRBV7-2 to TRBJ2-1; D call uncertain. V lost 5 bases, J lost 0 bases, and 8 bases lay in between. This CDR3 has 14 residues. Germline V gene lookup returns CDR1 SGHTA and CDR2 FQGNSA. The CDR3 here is CASSVLSSYNEQFF. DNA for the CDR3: TGTGCCAGCAGCGTCCTTAGCTCCTACAATGAGCAGTTCTTC.

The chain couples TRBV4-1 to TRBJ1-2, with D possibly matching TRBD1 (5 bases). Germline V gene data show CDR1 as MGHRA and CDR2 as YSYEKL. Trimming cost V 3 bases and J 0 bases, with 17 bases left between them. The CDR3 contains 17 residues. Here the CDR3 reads CASSQIDMGLANYGYTF. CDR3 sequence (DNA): TGCGCCAGCAGCCAGATAGACATGGGGCTAGCTAACTATGGCTACACCTTC.